This TCR beta chain was observed in a study of blood T cells in healthy people across ages. Broader study findings: Naive T cell percentage by flow cytometry tracked strongly with beta diversity. Among long-lived donors, naive CD4+ cells were more numerous and diversity higher than in aged donors. Unsorted PBMCs blocked a conclusive comparison of naive and antigen-experienced cells.

Together with a sample-barcoded 5' primer, a J-beta primer mix was included in a second PCR lasting about 6 to 11 cycles. Individual samples furnished no less than 3 million CDR3-containing paired-end reads apiece. TCRdb reanalysed the 5' RACE reads using MiXCR and keeps one entry per CDR3 protein. The sample includes under 2,000,000 distinct CDR3 sequences, around 50% of them seen just once. This CDR3 region has 14 residues. Germline values: CDR1 DFQATT, CDR2 SNEGSKA (reference sequence). V shed 4 bases and J shed 0 bases, with 10 bases lying between them. Only a few counts were recorded for this clonotype. Its antigen is not known.

This chain joins TRBV20-1 and TRBJ2-1, with D perhaps matching TRBD1 (5 bases). This sequence originates from a woman in her thirties or forties in good health. The material sequenced was blood. The CDR3 nucleotides read TGCAGTGCTAAGGACACCTTCTCCTACAATGAGCAGTTCTTC. Protein sequence: CSAKDTFSYNEQFF.